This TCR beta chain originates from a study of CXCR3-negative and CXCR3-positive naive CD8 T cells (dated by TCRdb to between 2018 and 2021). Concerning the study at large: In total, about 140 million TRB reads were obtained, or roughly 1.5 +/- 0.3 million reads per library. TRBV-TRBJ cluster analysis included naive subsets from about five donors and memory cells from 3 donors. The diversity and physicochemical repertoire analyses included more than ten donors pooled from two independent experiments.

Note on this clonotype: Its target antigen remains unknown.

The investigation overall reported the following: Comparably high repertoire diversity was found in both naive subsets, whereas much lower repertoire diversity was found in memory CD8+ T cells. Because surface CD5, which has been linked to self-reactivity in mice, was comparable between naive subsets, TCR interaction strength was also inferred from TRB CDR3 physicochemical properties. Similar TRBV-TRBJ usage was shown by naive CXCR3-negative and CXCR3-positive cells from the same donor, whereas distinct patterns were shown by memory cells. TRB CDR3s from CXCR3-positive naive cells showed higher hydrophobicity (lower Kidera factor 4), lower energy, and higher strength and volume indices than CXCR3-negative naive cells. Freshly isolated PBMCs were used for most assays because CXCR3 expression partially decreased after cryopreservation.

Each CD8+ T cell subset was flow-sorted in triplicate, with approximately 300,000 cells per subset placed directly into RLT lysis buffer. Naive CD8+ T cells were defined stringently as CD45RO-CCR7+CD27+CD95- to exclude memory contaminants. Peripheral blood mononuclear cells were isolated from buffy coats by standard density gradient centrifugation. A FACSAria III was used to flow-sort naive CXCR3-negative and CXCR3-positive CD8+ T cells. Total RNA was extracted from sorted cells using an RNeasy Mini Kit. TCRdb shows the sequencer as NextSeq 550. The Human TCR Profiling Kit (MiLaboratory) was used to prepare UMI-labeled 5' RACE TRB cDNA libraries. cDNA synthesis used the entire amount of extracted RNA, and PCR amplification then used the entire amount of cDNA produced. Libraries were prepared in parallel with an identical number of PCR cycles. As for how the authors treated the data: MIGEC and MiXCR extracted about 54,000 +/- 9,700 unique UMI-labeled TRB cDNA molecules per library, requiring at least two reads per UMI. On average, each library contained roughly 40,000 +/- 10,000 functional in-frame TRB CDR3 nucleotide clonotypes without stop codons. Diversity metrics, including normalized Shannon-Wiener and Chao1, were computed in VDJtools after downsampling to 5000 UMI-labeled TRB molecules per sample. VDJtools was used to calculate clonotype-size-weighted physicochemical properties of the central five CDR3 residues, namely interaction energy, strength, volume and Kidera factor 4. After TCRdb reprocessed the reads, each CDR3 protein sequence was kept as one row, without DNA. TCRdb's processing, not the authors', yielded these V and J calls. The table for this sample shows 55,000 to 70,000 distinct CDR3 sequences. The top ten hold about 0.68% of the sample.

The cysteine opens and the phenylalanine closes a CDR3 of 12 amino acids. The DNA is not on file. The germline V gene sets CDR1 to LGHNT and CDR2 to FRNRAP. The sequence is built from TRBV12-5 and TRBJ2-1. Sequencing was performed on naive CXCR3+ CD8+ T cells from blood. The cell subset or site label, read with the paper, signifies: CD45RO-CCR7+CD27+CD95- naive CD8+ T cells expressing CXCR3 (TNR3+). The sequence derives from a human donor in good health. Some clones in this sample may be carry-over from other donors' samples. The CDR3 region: CASGWYYNEQFF. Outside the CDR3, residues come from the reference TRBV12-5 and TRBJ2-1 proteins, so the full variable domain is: DARVTQTPRHKVTEMGQEVTMRCQPILGHNTVFWYRQTMMQGLELLAYFRNRAPLDDSGMPKDRFSAEMPDATLATLKIQPSEPRDSAVYFCASGWYYNEQFFGPGTRLTVL.